Following are 4 T cell receptor beta chains from one sample sequenced in a study of T cell repertoires in cytomegalovirus infection. Their antigen targets remain unknown. MiXCR, run by TCRdb on the reads, gives a single entry per CDR3 protein. The sample comprises about 480,000 distinct CDR3 sequences, 25% to 35% of which are singletons, and roughly 17% rests with the top ten. The input for sequencing was cultured PBMCs, taken from culture after CMV antigen stimulation. The receptor set was obtained from a human donor in good health (CMV status not recorded). Some clones in this sample may be carry-over from other donors' samples.

This clonotype was seen a few times. V usage is TRBV27 and J usage is TRBJ2-7; TRBD1 aligns across 7 bases. V shed 5 bases and J 6 bases; nucleotides not matched to a gene: 7. CDR3 length: 13 amino acids. Germline values: CDR1 MNHEY, CDR2 SMNVEV (reference sequence). CDR3 DNA sequence: TGTGCCAGCAGTCCGTCGACAGGGCGCGAGCAGTACGTC. Translation gives CASSPSTGREQYV.

The table lists this clonotype with a few counts. The rearrangement links TRBV6-2 or TRBV6-3 to TRBJ1-1; the D is unclear. Germline V CDR1 and CDR2: MNHEY, SVGEGT. The CDR3 loop spans 14 amino acids. The V end lost 1 base, the J end lost 1 base, and 7 bases lay between the germline ends. This CDR3 reads CASSYLVTNTEAFF. CDR3 DNA: TGTGCCAGCAGTTACTTGGTTACGAACACTGAAGCTTTCTTT.

This rearrangement joins TRBV28 to TRBJ1-5; no clear D gene. Germline assignment: CDR1 MDHEN and CDR2 SYDVKM. V dropped 6 bases and J dropped 0 bases, with 9 bases sitting between them. The CDR3 sequence is 14 residues long. DNA for the CDR3: TGTGCCAGCAGCAAAGATAATAGCAATCAGCCCCAGCATTTT. Protein: CASSKDNSNQPQHF.

This clonotype was detected a few times. This chain joins TRBV11-2 and TRBJ2-3; 10 bases align to TRBD2. This CDR3 region has 19 residues. Trimming took 1 base from V and 5 from J; bases not matched to a gene: 15. The germline V gene has CDR1 SGHAT and CDR2 FQNNGV. CDR3 sequence reads: CASSLVNGLASGGLDTQYF. The CDR3 nucleotides read TGTGCCAGCAGCTTAGTAAATGGTCTGGCTAGCGGGGGACTAGATACGCAGTATTTT.